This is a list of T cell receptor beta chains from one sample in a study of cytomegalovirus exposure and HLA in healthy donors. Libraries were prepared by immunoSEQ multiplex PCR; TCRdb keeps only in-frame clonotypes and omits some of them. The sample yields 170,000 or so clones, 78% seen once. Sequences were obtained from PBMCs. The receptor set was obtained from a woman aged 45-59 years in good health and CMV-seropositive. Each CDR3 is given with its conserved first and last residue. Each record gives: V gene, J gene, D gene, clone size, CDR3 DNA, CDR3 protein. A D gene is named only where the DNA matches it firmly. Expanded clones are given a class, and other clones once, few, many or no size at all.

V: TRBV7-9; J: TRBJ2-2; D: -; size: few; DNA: TGTGCCAGCAGCCGCTTGGGGGGAGCCGGGGAGCTGTTTTTT; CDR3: CASSRLGGAGELFF
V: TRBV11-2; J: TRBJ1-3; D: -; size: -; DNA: TGTGCCAGCAGCTTAGGGGGGGGCTCTGGAAACACCATATATTTT; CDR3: CASSLGGGSGNTIYF
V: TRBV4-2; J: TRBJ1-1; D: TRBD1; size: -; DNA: TGTGCCAGCAGCCAAGAACAGGGGGCGCGAGGCACTGAAGCTTTCTTT; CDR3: CASSQEQGARGTEAFF
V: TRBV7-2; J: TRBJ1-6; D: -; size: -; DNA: TGTGCCAGCAGCCTGGCAGGGTTAAATTCACCCCTCCACTTT; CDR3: CASSLAGLNSPLHF
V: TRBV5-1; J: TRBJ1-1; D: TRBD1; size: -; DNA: TGCGCCAGCAGCCGGGACAGAAACACTGAAGCTTTCTTT; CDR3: CASSRDRNTEAFF
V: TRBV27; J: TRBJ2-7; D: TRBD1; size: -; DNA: TGTGCCAGCAGTTTACCGACAGGGGAGGAGGACTACGAGCAGTACTTC; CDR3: CASSLPTGEEDYEQYF
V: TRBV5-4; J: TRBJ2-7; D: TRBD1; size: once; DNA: TGTGCCAGCAGCCGGGGACAGGGAGGAAACGAGCAGTACTTC; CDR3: CASSRGQGGNEQYF
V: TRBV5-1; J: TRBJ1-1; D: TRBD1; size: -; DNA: TGCGCCAGCAGCTGGATGACAGGGCGGGGTACTGAAGCTTTCTTT; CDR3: CASSWMTGRGTEAFF
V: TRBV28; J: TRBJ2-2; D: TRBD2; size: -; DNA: TGCGCGGTCGGGGGGACGAACACCGGGGAGCTGTTTTTT; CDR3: CAVGGTNTGELFF
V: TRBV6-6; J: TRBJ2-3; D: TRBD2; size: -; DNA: TGTGCCAGCAGTTACTGGCGGGAGGGGAAGCAGTATTTT; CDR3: CASSYWREGKQYF
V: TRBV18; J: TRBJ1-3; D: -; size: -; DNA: TGTGCCAGCTCGACGTCGAGCGGGGCGGGAAACACCATATATTTT; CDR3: CASSTSSGAGNTIYF
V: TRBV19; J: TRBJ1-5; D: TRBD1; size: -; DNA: TGTGCCAGTAGTATACTACAGGGGGCGGAAGGCAATCAGCCCCAGCATTTT; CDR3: CASSILQGAEGNQPQHF
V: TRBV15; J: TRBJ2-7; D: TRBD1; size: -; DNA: TGTGCCACCAGCAGGAACAGGGGTCGCTACGAGCAGTACTTC; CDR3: CATSRNRGRYEQYF
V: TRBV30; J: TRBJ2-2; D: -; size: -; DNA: TGTGCCTGGACAGGGTCTAGCACCGGGGAGCTGTTTTTT; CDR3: CAWTGSSTGELFF
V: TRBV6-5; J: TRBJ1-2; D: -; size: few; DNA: TGTGCCAGCAGTTACTCTCCATTGAGGGGGGGGGATGGCTACACCTTC; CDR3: CASSYSPLRGGDGYTF
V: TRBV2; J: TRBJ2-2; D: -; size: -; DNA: TGTGCCAGCATACCGCGGGATCAGACCGGGGAGCTGTTTTTT; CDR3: CASIPRDQTGELFF
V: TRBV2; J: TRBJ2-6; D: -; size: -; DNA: TGTGCCAGCAGTCCGCCGTCGGGTGGGGCCAACGTCCTGACTTTC; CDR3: CASSPPSGGANVLTF
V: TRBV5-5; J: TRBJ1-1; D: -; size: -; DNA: TGTGCCAGCAGCTTGGTTCGTCGTCAGGGGAACACTGAAGCTTTCTTT; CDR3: CASSLVRRQGNTEAFF
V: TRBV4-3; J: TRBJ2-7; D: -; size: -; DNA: TGCGCCAGCAGCCAAGATACAGGGCGCGAGCAGTACTTC; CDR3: CASSQDTGREQYF
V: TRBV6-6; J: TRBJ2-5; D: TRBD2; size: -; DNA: TGTGCCAGCAGTTACGTAGCGGGAGGAGAGACCCAGTACTTC; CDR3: CASSYVAGGETQYF